These T cell receptor beta chains were read from a single sample in a study of post-analysis software for immune sequencing data. TCRdb reanalysed the PCR reads using MiXCR and keeps one entry per CDR3 protein. Of a few hundred thousand distinct CDR3 sequences listed, under 55% are singletons. Specimen: blood. The receptors were sampled from a girl aged 10 to 17 with multiple sclerosis. The CDR3 runs from the conserved cysteine through the conserved F or W. A D gene is named only where the DNA matches it firmly. Clone size, where shown, is once, few, many, or a class for clones that have expanded.

clone_size j_call d_call v_call cdr3_nt cdr3_aa
- TRBJ2-1 - TRBV18 TGTGCCAGCTCACCATTAATCCGGGACAAAATTCGCAATGAGCAGTTCTTC CASSPLIRDKIRNEQFF
few TRBJ1-1 - TRBV28 TGTGCCAGCAGTATCTCGACTGGAAACACTGAAGCTTTCTTT CASSISTGNTEAFF
- TRBJ2-7 - TRBV7-9 TGTGCTAGCAGCTTCGAGCAGGGTGGCGAGCAGTACTTC CASSFEQGGEQYF
- TRBJ2-7 TRBD1 TRBV7-8 TGTGCCAGCAGCTTGATCGGGACAGGGGCCTACGAGCAGTACTTC CASSLIGTGAYEQYF
- TRBJ2-1 - TRBV3-1 TGTGCCAGCAGCCAAGATGAGATATTGGAGTCAGCCTACAATGAGCAGTTCTTC CASSQDEILESAYNEQFF
many TRBJ1-2 TRBD1 TRBV7-2 TGTGCCAGCAGCTCGGGACAGGGGTATGGCTACACCTTC CASSSGQGYGYTF
- TRBJ1-1 - TRBV7-2 TGTGCCAGCAGCTTAGGCCCAGTTAAGAACACTGAAGCTTTCTTT CASSLGPVKNTEAFF
few TRBJ2-1 TRBD1 TRBV5-1 TGCGCCAGCAGCGTGGACAGGGAATCCTACAATGAGCAGTTCTTC CASSVDRESYNEQFF
- TRBJ2-7 - TRBV5-1 TGCGCCAGCAGCCAGGACACCAACTCCTACGAGCAGTACTTC CASSQDTNSYEQYF
- TRBJ1-2 TRBD1 TRBV6-5 TGTGCCAGCAGTTACCAGGACAGGGGGCTAAATGGCTACACCTTC CASSYQDRGLNGYTF
- TRBJ2-5 - TRBV4-2 TGTGCCAGCAGCTTCAATACAGGGCCTGTGACCCAGTACTTC CASSFNTGPVTQYF
few TRBJ2-7 TRBD1 TRBV20-1 TGCAGTGCCAAACTTGGCGAGGGGGCAACGTACGAGCAGTACTTC CSAKLGEGATYEQYF
few TRBJ2-5 - TRBV7-2 TGTGCCAGCAGGAAGGGAGCTCTGGAGACCCAGTACTTC CASRKGALETQYF
- TRBJ1-2 - TRBV5-1 TGCGCCAGCAGCTTGGTTGGGGGCGAGGATGGCTACACCTTC CASSLVGGEDGYTF
few TRBJ2-5 TRBD1 TRBV15 TGTGCCACCAGCAGGGGTTTAGGGGGCAAAGAGACCCAGTACTTC CATSRGLGGKETQYF
- TRBJ2-7 TRBD2 TRBV5-1 TGCGCCAGCAGCCACATTAGCGGGAGCTTGAGGTACGAGCAGTACTTC CASSHISGSLRYEQYF
few TRBJ2-7 - TRBV10-3 TGTGCCATCAGTGAGTCGGGCGCTTACGAGCAGTACTTC CAISESGAYEQYF
- TRBJ1-2 TRBD1 TRBV11-2 TGTGCCAGCAGCTTAGAATCTTCGGGTTGGGGGGCAGGGGGCGATTTTGGCTACACCTTC CASSLESSGWGAGGDFGYTF
- TRBJ2-7 - TRBV7-2 TGTGCCAGCAGCTTACCCCCGTTAGGTAGCCACGAGCAGTACTTC CASSLPPLGSHEQYF
once TRBJ2-2 TRBD2 TRBV6-5 TGTGCCAGCAGTTACACCGGGAGGGGAACCGGGGAGCTGTTTTTT CASSYTGRGTGELFF
few TRBJ2-7 TRBD2 TRBV20-1 TGCAGTGCTAGAGCGGGACTAGCGGGAGGCACCTACGAGCAGTACTTC CSARAGLAGGTYEQYF
- TRBJ2-3 - TRBV4-3 TGCGCCAGCAGCCATTCCTTGACAGATACGCAGTATTTT CASSHSLTDTQYF
- TRBJ2-1 - TRBV20-1 TGCAGTTCGGGTGACTACAATGAGCAGTTCTTC CSSGDYNEQFF
- TRBJ1-5 - TRBV20-1 TGCAGTGCTAGTCACGGGTGGGGCAATCAGCCCCAGCATTTT CSASHGWGNQPQHF
few TRBJ1-1 - TRBV4-3 TGCGCCAGCAGCCAAGCGCAAGGTATGGCTGAAGCTTTCTTT CASSQAQGMAEAFF
- TRBJ2-7 TRBD2 TRBV25-1 TGTGCCAGCAGTGAACCGGGACTAGGAGATTACGAGCAGTACTTC CASSEPGLGDYEQYF
- TRBJ2-1 - TRBV4-1 TGCGCCAGCAGCCAAGATATTTTAACAGGATACAATGAGCAGTTCTTC CASSQDILTGYNEQFF
- TRBJ1-2 - TRBV4-1 TGCGCCAGCAGCCATCCAGGGGCGGGGGATGGCTACACCTTC CASSHPGAGDGYTF
- TRBJ2-7 TRBD2 TRBV20-1 TGCAGTGCTGTTAGCGGGAACAGGAACGAGCAGTACTTC CSAVSGNRNEQYF
- TRBJ2-1 - TRBV6-5 TGTGCTAAAAACTTCAGGGGCTACAATGAGCAGTTCTTC CAKNFRGYNEQFF
many TRBJ2-3 - TRBV18 TGTGCCAGCTCACCAAGAGGGGGAGATACGCAGTATTTT CASSPRGGDTQYF
- TRBJ2-7 TRBD2 TRBV7-9 TGTGCCAGCAGCTTAAGGACGACAGGGTTAACTAGCGGGCCCTACGAGCAGTACTTC CASSLRTTGLTSGPYEQYF